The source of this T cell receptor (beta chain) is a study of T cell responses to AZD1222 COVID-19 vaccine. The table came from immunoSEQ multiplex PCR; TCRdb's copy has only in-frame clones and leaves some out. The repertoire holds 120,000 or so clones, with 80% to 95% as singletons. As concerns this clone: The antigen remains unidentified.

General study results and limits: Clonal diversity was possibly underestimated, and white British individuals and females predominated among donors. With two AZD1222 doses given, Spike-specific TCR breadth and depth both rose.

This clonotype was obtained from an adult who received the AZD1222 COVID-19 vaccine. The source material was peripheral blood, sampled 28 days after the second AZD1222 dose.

CDR3: CASSRENEDTQYF. The DNA for the CDR3 is TGCGCCAGCAGCCGAGAGAATGAAGATACGCAGTATTTT. The V call is TRBV4-1, the J call TRBJ2-3; the D is unclear. This CDR3 is 13 amino acids long. From germline, CDR1 is MGHRA and CDR2 YSYEKL. Trimming pared 4 bases from V and 5 bases from J, leaving 10 bases between.